This T cell receptor beta chain was found in a study of shared clonotypes between healthy human individuals. In the study overall: Each donor's CD4 naive and CD4 memory cells filled three plates apiece, CD8 naive two, and CD8 memory one.

Method: immunoSEQ multiplex PCR; TCRdb's copy keeps in-frame clones and lacks some. The profile shows roughly 1,500,000 clones, just under 99% of them singletons. The donors, all of them Caucasian adults, lived in Nashville, Tennessee. The CD4+ fraction was divided into a CD45RA+ naive subset and a CD45RA-negative memory subset. Notes on the study in general: Across subsets, estimated richness was generally greater for naive than for memory populations.

Turning to this clone: Its matching antigen is unknown.

The sample consisted of naive CD4+ T cells sorted from blood. Indicated subset: CD45RA+ positively selected. This TCR was sampled from a man in his thirties or forties in good health.

CDR3 nucleotides: TGTGCCAGTAGTGGGGTTTGGGGTCGGCAGCCCCAGCATTTT. Its translation is CASSGVWGRQPQHF. V gene TRBV19 combines with J gene TRBJ1-5; D gene ambiguous. Between the trimmed V and J ends, which lost 5 bases and 7 bases, there was a span of 15 bases. The germline V gene has CDR1 LNHDA and CDR2 SQIVND (reference sequence). CDR3 size: 14 residues. Looking up the rest from reference TRBV19 and TRBJ1-5 gives the full variable domain: DGGITQSPKYLFRKEGQNVTLSCEQNLNHDAMYWYRQDPGQGLRLIYYSQIVNDFQKGDIAEGYSVSREKKESFPLTVTSAQKNPTAFYLCASSGVWGRQPQHFGDGTRLSIL.